The rows below give T cell receptor beta chains drawn from one sample of a study of post-analysis software for immune sequencing data. MiXCR, applied by TCRdb to the PCR reads, yields one record per CDR3 protein. The sample gives about 430,000 distinct CDR3 sequences, roughly 38% of which show up once; approximately 7.1% is in the top ten. Sample: blood. The receptors were gathered from a girl aged 2 to 10 with multiple sclerosis. The CDR3 runs from the conserved cysteine through the conserved F or W. D genes are given only for firm matches. Some rows have no size entry. The others give once, few or many, or a class for an expanded clone.

v_gene	d_gene	j_gene	abundance	CDR3nt	CDR3aa
TRBV7-9	-	TRBJ2-7	-	TGTGCCAGCAGCTTGTCCGGCCTCTACGAGCAGTACTTC	CASSLSGLYEQYF
TRBV5-6	-	TRBJ2-3	-	TGTGCCAGCAGCATAACGCCAGATACGCAGTATTTT	CASSITPDTQYF
TRBV5-1	-	TRBJ2-7	many	TGCGCCAGCAGCTTGTCTCGATCAGACGAGCAGTACTTC	CASSLSRSDEQYF
TRBV28	-	TRBJ2-7	-	TGTGCCAGCAGTCGAGTACTAGAATTTCCCTACGAGCAGTACTTC	CASSRVLEFPYEQYF
TRBV28	-	TRBJ1-2	few	TGTGCCAGCAGTCCGCCCGCTAACTATGGCTACACCTTC	CASSPPANYGYTF
TRBV11-1	-	TRBJ2-1	few	TGTGCCAGCAGCTCCTCCTCCACAGACAGGAACCATGAGCAGTTCTTC	CASSSSSTDRNHEQFF
TRBV29-1	-	TRBJ2-7	few	TGCAGCGTTGGCCTTTTCCGGGACACTTACTACGAGCAGTACTTC	CSVGLFRDTYYEQYF
TRBV7-6	TRBD2	TRBJ2-7	-	TGTGCCAGCAGCTTAGCGGGGGGAGGGGACGAGCAGTACTTC	CASSLAGGGDEQYF
TRBV29-1	-	TRBJ1-2	-	TGCAGCGCGGGGAAGCAACAGGACTATGGCTACACCTTC	CSAGKQQDYGYTF
TRBV20-1	TRBD2	TRBJ2-3	few	TGCAGTGCAGGACCGAGACTAGCGGATACGCAGTATTTT	CSAGPRLADTQYF
TRBV7-2	-	TRBJ2-7	-	TGTGCCAGCAGCCGAGGGACGACTAATTACGAGCAGTACTTC	CASSRGTTNYEQYF
TRBV6-5	-	TRBJ1-5	-	TGTGCCAGCAGTTCGTACAGGGCTAGGAATCAGCCCCAGCATTTT	CASSSYRARNQPQHF
TRBV25-1	-	TRBJ2-3	-	TGTGCCAGCAGTGACCCGACCCCACTCAGCACAGATACGCAGTATTTT	CASSDPTPLSTDTQYF
TRBV14	-	TRBJ2-5	-	TGTGCCAGCAGCCAAGAGAGGGGAAACGCCTACAATGAGCAGTACTTC	CASSQERGNAYNEQYF
TRBV6-5	TRBD1	TRBJ1-1	few	TGTGCCAGCAGTCCGCGACAGGGCGACACTGAAGCTTTCTTT	CASSPRQGDTEAFF
TRBV28	TRBD2	TRBJ2-1	few	TGTGCCAGCAGTTATCGGACTAGCGGAAGGAATGAGCAGTTCTTC	CASSYRTSGRNEQFF
TRBV9	-	TRBJ2-5	-	TGTGCCAGCAGCGTACGGGGCGGGGAGACCCAGTACTTC	CASSVRGGETQYF
TRBV4-3	-	TRBJ1-4	few	TGCGCCAGCAGCCAAGATAGGCGACAGGATGGAAAACTGTTTTTT	CASSQDRRQDGKLFF
TRBV28	-	TRBJ1-6	-	TGTGCCAGCAGTCTCCGGGCCCTCGATTCACCCCTCCACTTT	CASSLRALDSPLHF
TRBV11-2	-	TRBJ1-2	-	TGTGCCAGCACTCTGGGAGGGAACTATGGCTACACCTTC	CASTLGGNYGYTF
TRBV5-1	-	TRBJ2-7	-	TGCGCCAGCAGTTTACCCGGGGCAGTTGCGTACTTC	CASSLPGAVAYF
TRBV20-1	-	TRBJ2-1	-	TGCAGTGCTAGAGATCCAGGGTATTCTAGAGATGAGCAGTTCTTC	CSARDPGYSRDEQFF
TRBV5-1	TRBD2	TRBJ2-1	few	TGCGCCAGCGCCACGTCGAGCAGGACTAGCTACAATGAGCAGTTCTTC	CASATSSRTSYNEQFF
TRBV11-2	TRBD2	TRBJ2-1	few	TGTGCCAGCAGCTTAACCCGACTAGCCCCTAGTTACAATGAGCAGTTCTTC	CASSLTRLAPSYNEQFF
TRBV7-8	-	TRBJ2-7	-	TGTGCCAGCAACCCCCTCATCACAGGGTCCTACGAGCAGTACTTC	CASNPLITGSYEQYF
TRBV7-9	TRBD1	TRBJ1-5	few	TGTGCCAGCAGCTTAGCCACAGGGGTCAATCAGCCCCAGCATTTT	CASSLATGVNQPQHF
TRBV29-1	TRBD2	TRBJ2-1	few	TGCAGCGTTGTGGTGCCAGCGGGACGAAATGAGCAGTTCTTC	CSVVVPAGRNEQFF
TRBV2	-	TRBJ2-3	-	TGTGCCAGCACCCGCGAGGCAGTGGATACGCAGTATTTT	CASTREAVDTQYF
TRBV3-1	-	TRBJ2-5	-	TGTGCCAGCAGCCAAGTTCCCACTAGTGGTGTGACCCAGTACTTC	CASSQVPTSGVTQYF
TRBV20-1	TRBD2	TRBJ2-3	few	TGCAGCCTGAGGCGCGGGAGAGGAAAAGATACGCAGTATTTT	CSLRRGRGKDTQYF
TRBV4-2	-	TRBJ1-1	-	TGTGCCAGCAGCCAAGACTCTGGGGGGAGCACTGAAGCTTTCTTT	CASSQDSGGSTEAFF
TRBV7-3	TRBD2	TRBJ2-2	-	TGTGCCAGCAGCGAGCTAGCGGGAATGAACACCGGGGAGCTGTTTTTT	CASSELAGMNTGELFF
TRBV15	TRBD1	TRBJ2-7	few	TGTGCCACCAGCAGAGTCTCGGACAGGGGGCTCTACGAGCAGTACTTC	CATSRVSDRGLYEQYF
TRBV5-1	TRBD1	TRBJ1-1	-	TGCGCCAGCAGCTTGGTACAGGGGTCAGGAATGAACACTGAAGCTTTCTTT	CASSLVQGSGMNTEAFF
TRBV12-3/TRBV12-4	TRBD2	TRBJ2-7	-	TGTGCCAGCAGTTCTAGCGGGGAGGTCTCCTACGAGCAGTACTTC	CASSSSGEVSYEQYF
TRBV12-3/TRBV12-4	-	TRBJ2-5	-	TGTGCCAGCAGCCTGAATTTAGGGGAGGAGACCCAGTACTTC	CASSLNLGEETQYF
TRBV4-1	-	TRBJ2-1	-	TGCGCCAGCAGCTGGCGGACTACGTACAATGAGCAGTTCTTC	CASSWRTTYNEQFF
TRBV6-5	-	TRBJ1-1	-	TGTGCCAGCAGGATCGGGAGTGGACCGGCCACTGAAGCTTTCTTT	CASRIGSGPATEAFF
TRBV15	TRBD1	TRBJ2-1	few	TGTGCCACCAGCAGAGATCCGGACAGGTCCCGAGGCAATGAGCAGTTCTTC	CATSRDPDRSRGNEQFF
TRBV6-1	-	TRBJ2-1	-	TGTGCCAGCAGTGAAGCCCGAAATGAGCAGTTCTTC	CASSEARNEQFF
TRBV30	TRBD2	TRBJ2-5	few	TGTGCCTGGATCCCTAGCGGGGGTTCCGAAGAGACCCAGTACTTC	CAWIPSGGSEETQYF
TRBV7-2	TRBD1	TRBJ2-7	-	TGTGCCAGCAGACAAGCAGGGGGCCACTCCTACGAGCAGTACTTC	CASRQAGGHSYEQYF
TRBV7-9	TRBD1	TRBJ2-6	-	TGTGCCAGCAGCTCCCCGGGACAGGGGAACTCTGGGGCCAACGTCCTGACTTTC	CASSSPGQGNSGANVLTF